This is a list of T cell receptor beta chains from one sample in a study of patients and donors after allogeneic stem cell transplantation. TCRdb passed the RT-PCR reads through MiXCR, listing each CDR3 protein once. The profile shows under 200,000 distinct CDR3 sequences, 25% to 35% of them singletons. Sequenced material: blood, either unsorted or a sorted T cell fraction (not recorded which). Every receptor here comes from a human donor who was either an allogeneic HSCT recipient or a stem cell or donor lymphocyte infusion donor (not recorded which). It is not recorded whose cells these are; they may come from a transplant donor. CDR3s include the opening cysteine and the closing phenylalanine or tryptophan. D genes are given only for firm matches. A row's size may be missing; if present it is once, few, many or a size class.

D,J,V,size,length,DNA,CDR3
.,TRBJ1-2,TRBV20-1,few,12,TGCAGTGCTAGTGAAGGGGTCTATGGCTACACCTTC,CSASEGVYGYTF
.,TRBJ2-4,TRBV30,.,17,TGTGCCTGGAGTGTAGGTGGCGGACCCCTAGCCAAAAACATTCAGTACTTC,CAWSVGGGPLAKNIQYF
.,TRBJ1-3,TRBV5-1,.,15,TGCGCCAGCAGCTTGAATGACGTCTCTGGAAACACCATATATTTT,CASSLNDVSGNTIYF
TRBD1,TRBJ2-2,TRBV6-5,few,14,TGTGCCAGCAGTAACCGACAGGGAACCGGGGAGCTGTTTTTT,CASSNRQGTGELFF
.,TRBJ1-1,TRBV28,many,13,TGTGCCAGCAGTTTATTATTGAACACTGAAGCTTTCTTT,CASSLLLNTEAFF
TRBD1,TRBJ1-2,TRBV5-6,.,14,TGTGCCAGCAGCTTCCCCCGGACAGGGGAGTCCTACACCTTC,CASSFPRTGESYTF
TRBD2,TRBJ2-7,TRBV20-1,few,13,TGCAGTGCAGAGGGACTAGCGGGAGAAGGGCAGTACTTC,CSAEGLAGEGQYF
TRBD1,TRBJ2-2,TRBV3-1,.,16,TGTGCCAGCAGCCCTTCGGGACAGGCGAACACCGGGGAGCTGTTTTTT,CASSPSGQANTGELFF
TRBD2,TRBJ2-1,TRBV9,.,16,TGTGCCAGCAGCACCGGGACTAGCGGGAGATACAGTGAGCAGTTCTTC,CASSTGTSGRYSEQFF
.,TRBJ2-7,TRBV4-1,.,12,TGCGCCAGCAGCCAAGCTTCGGGGGAGCAGTACTTC,CASSQASGEQYF
.,TRBJ2-1,TRBV5-1,.,16,TGCGCCAGCAGCTTGTCGTTGTGGCAGCCCTACAATGAGCAGTTCTTC,CASSLSLWQPYNEQFF
.,TRBJ2-1,TRBV4-3,.,18,TGCGCCAGCAGCCAAGATCCCTTTGACACGAGCTCCTACAATGAGCAGTTCTTC,CASSQDPFDTSSYNEQFF
.,TRBJ1-4,TRBV20-1,.,14,TGCAGTGCTACCGGAAGGCAGGGAAGAGAAAAACTGTTTTTT,CSATGRQGREKLFF
.,TRBJ1-2,TRBV19,.,10,TGTGCCAGTATGGGCTATGGCTACACCTTC,CASMGYGYTF
.,TRBJ1-6,TRBV9,many,13,TGTGCCAGCAGCGCGGTTACAAGATCACCCCTCCACTTT,CASSAVTRSPLHF
.,TRBJ2-7,TRBV20-1,.,13,TGCAGTGCTAGTCCCCAGCTCACCTACGAGCAGTACTTC,CSASPQLTYEQYF
TRBD1,TRBJ1-3,TRBV2,few,20,TGTGCCAGCAGTGAAATCGGGACAGGGGAAATTGGGATTGGTTGGAACACCATATATTTT,CASSEIGTGEIGIGWNTIYF
TRBD2,TRBJ2-1,TRBV20-1,.,14,TGCAGTGCTAGAGCTAGCGGGAGGCTCAATGAGCAGTTCTTC,CSARASGRLNEQFF
.,TRBJ2-7,TRBV6-6,.,14,TGTGCCAGCAGCCAAGCACGGGGAAACTACGAGCAGTACTTC,CASSQARGNYEQYF
TRBD1,TRBJ2-7,TRBV6-5,.,15,TGTGCCAGCAGTCATAATTACAGGGGAGAGAACGAGCAGTACTTC,CASSHNYRGENEQYF
.,TRBJ2-3,TRBV29-1,.,15,TGCAGCGTTGAATCCGGCCTATCTAGCACAGATACGCAGTATTTT,CSVESGLSSTDTQYF
TRBD1,TRBJ1-5,TRBV18,.,15,TGTGCCAGCTCACCCAGGGACAGCCCCAATCAGCCCCAGCATTTT,CASSPRDSPNQPQHF
.,TRBJ2-3,TRBV24-1,many,11,TGTGCCACCAGTTACACAGATACGCAGTATTTT,CATSYTDTQYF
TRBD1,TRBJ1-1,TRBV11-2,few,12,TGTGCCAGCAGCCCCGACAGGGTTTGGGCTTTCTTT,CASSPDRVWAFF
TRBD2,TRBJ2-1,TRBV27,.,16,TGTGCCAGCAGTCTTACTAGCGGGAGTTTTTACAATGAGCAGTTCTTC,CASSLTSGSFYNEQFF
.,TRBJ2-7,TRBV5-4,.,15,TGTGCCAGCAGCCAGATCGCGGGGAACTCCTACGAGCAGTACTTC,CASSQIAGNSYEQYF
TRBD1,TRBJ1-4,TRBV12-3/TRBV12-4,many,14,TGTGCCAGCAGCGAACAGGGGCTGAATGAAAAACTGTTTTTT,CASSEQGLNEKLFF
.,TRBJ2-2,TRBV7-6,.,12,TGTGCCAGCAGCTTCGTCGTCGGGGAGCTGTTTTTT,CASSFVVGELFF
TRBD2,TRBJ2-5,TRBV6-5,.,14,TGTGCCAGCAGTTACGGGACTAACCAAGAGACCCAGTACTTC,CASSYGTNQETQYF
.,TRBJ2-5,TRBV7-9,few,11,TGTGCCAGCAGCCTTCGGCAGACCCAGTACTTC,CASSLRQTQYF
.,TRBJ2-2,TRBV5-4,.,14,TGTGCCAGCAGCCTTAACTATAACACCGGGGAGCTGTTTTTT,CASSLNYNTGELFF
.,TRBJ2-5,TRBV7-9,.,12,TGTGCCAGCAGCCCGCGGTGGGAGACCCAGTACTTC,CASSPRWETQYF
TRBD1,TRBJ1-1,TRBV18,few,15,TGTGCCAGCTCACCACAGGGGGCGAGTTACACTGAAGCTTTCTTT,CASSPQGASYTEAFF
TRBD1,TRBJ2-7,TRBV20-1,.,14,TGCAGTGCTACACTTGGACAGGGCCTCGGCGAGCAGTACTTC,CSATLGQGLGEQYF
.,TRBJ2-5,TRBV24-1,.,14,TGTGCCACCAGTGTTGGGGGCAGCCAAGAGACCCAGTACTTC,CATSVGGSQETQYF
TRBD1,TRBJ1-1,TRBV5-1,few,15,TGCGCCAGCAGCTCCTGGAGGGGACAGGACGTTGAAGCTTTCTTT,CASSSWRGQDVEAFF
.,TRBJ1-2,TRBV3-1,many,13,TGTGCCAGCAGCCAATTGGCCCTCTATGGCTACACCTTC,CASSQLALYGYTF
.,TRBJ1-1,TRBV27,many,15,TGTGCCAGCAGCCCGACTCAGGGGATTCACACTGAAGCTTTCTTT,CASSPTQGIHTEAFF
.,TRBJ2-5,TRBV10-3,.,12,TGTGCCATCAGTGAGTCGTGGGAGACCCAGTACTTC,CAISESWETQYF
TRBD1,TRBJ1-2,TRBV29-1,many,13,TGCAGCGTTGACCCCTGGGACAGGGCTGGCTACACCTTC,CSVDPWDRAGYTF
.,TRBJ1-1,TRBV18,.,14,TGTGCCAGCTCATCGGGACCGAGGAACACTGAAGCTTTCTTT,CASSSGPRNTEAFF
.,TRBJ2-7,TRBV12-3/TRBV12-4,.,13,TGTGCCAGCAGTTTTGACATTTACTACGAGCAGTACTTC,CASSFDIYYEQYF
.,TRBJ1-2,TRBV20-1,.,11,TGCAGTGCTAGTCGGGACTATGGCTACACCTTC,CSASRDYGYTF
TRBD1,TRBJ2-2,TRBV10-1,few,15,TGCGCCAGCAGTGGGGTGACAGGGCGAACCGGGGAGCTGTTTTTT,CASSGVTGRTGELFF
.,TRBJ2-7,TRBV7-9,few,12,TGTGCCAGCAGCTTTTCTGGGTACGAGCAGTACTTC,CASSFSGYEQYF
.,TRBJ2-5,TRBV29-1,.,12,TGCAGCGTTGTGGCTAGCTTTGAGACCCAGTACTTC,CSVVASFETQYF
.,TRBJ2-2,TRBV18,.,15,TGTGCCAGCTCCCTATTCGAACGGTCGACCGGGGAGCTGTTTTTT,CASSLFERSTGELFF
TRBD1,TRBJ1-2,TRBV24-1,.,16,TGTGCCACCAGTGATTCCCCGGGACAGGGGGCCTATGGCTACACCTTC,CATSDSPGQGAYGYTF
TRBD1,TRBJ1-5,TRBV27,.,16,TGTGCCAGCAGCCGACAGGGGGCCCACCCTGGGCAGCCCCAGCATTTT,CASSRQGAHPGQPQHF
TRBD2,TRBJ2-1,TRBV20-1,.,14,TGCAGTGCTCAACTAGCGGGCTACTACAATGAGCAGTTCTTC,CSAQLAGYYNEQFF
.,TRBJ2-1,TRBV6-2/TRBV6-3,.,15,TGTGCCAGCAGTTCTACTTTCAGGGGAGGCAATGAGCAGTTCTTC,CASSSTFRGGNEQFF
.,TRBJ2-1,TRBV12-3/TRBV12-4,.,14,TGTGCCAGCAGTTTTATCGCTAGCCGGAATGAGCAGTTCTTC,CASSFIASRNEQFF